Described below is a single T cell receptor (beta chain) sequence and its context. No antigen is known for it. At one of its ends the junction is not consistent with the germline gene, which may arise from a read error. Germline V gene data show CDR1 as SGHRS and CDR2 as YFSETQ. This CDR3 contains 15 residues. The data originate from a study of cytomegalovirus exposure and HLA in healthy donors. Study-wide points: In a later analysis, HLA-associated TCR beta chains were more clonally expanded than equally common others. With later analysis, a missense DCLRE1C variant became linked to TCR beta V- and J-gene trimming.

Though probably carrying unrecorded immune exposures, donors were nominally healthy at sampling. The PCR ran on 60 Vbeta and 13 Jbeta primers. Original handling: Later, some 75 million unique TCR beta chains were counted in an analysis, and approximately 9.9 million of them were shared. Repertoires were generated with immunoSEQ multiplex PCR, while TCRdb's copy carries only in-frame clones and drops some. From that table come the V and J calls and clone size; the DNA was used to work out D and trimming. The repertoire consists of 190,000 or so clones, with around 83% occurring once and the leading ten covering around 1.7%.

This chain links TRBV5-1 with TRBJ1-2, with 8 bases that match TRBD1. The sample comprised PBMCs. This TCR was recovered from a middle-aged man in good health and CMV-seronegative. The CDR3 sequence: CASSLGPDRVHGYTF. The CDR3 nucleotides are TGTGCCAGCAGCTTGGGCCCGGACAGGGTCCATGGCTACACCTTC.